Sequencing of this TCR beta chain was carried out in a study of shared T cell receptors in the human thymus. The V end was cut by 0 bases, the J end by 10 bases, with 13 bases between. The CDR3 covers 15 residues. Germline V gives CDR1 SGHDN, CDR2 FVKESK. The assay was immunoSEQ multiplex PCR, and TCRdb's table has in-frame clones only and misses some. The sample has some 760,000 clones; over 75% are singletons. The same sample was also studied in work on human thymus T cells.

The sequence was collected from a girl younger than two with a congenital heart defect. The sample consisted of thymocytes. V and J are TRBV14 and TRBJ1-6; tentative D call: TRBD1 (5 bases). The CDR3 DNA follows: TGTGCCAGCAGCCAAGATTCCGTGGGGCGCTCACCCCTCCACTTT. Amino acid sequence: CASSQDSVGRSPLHF.